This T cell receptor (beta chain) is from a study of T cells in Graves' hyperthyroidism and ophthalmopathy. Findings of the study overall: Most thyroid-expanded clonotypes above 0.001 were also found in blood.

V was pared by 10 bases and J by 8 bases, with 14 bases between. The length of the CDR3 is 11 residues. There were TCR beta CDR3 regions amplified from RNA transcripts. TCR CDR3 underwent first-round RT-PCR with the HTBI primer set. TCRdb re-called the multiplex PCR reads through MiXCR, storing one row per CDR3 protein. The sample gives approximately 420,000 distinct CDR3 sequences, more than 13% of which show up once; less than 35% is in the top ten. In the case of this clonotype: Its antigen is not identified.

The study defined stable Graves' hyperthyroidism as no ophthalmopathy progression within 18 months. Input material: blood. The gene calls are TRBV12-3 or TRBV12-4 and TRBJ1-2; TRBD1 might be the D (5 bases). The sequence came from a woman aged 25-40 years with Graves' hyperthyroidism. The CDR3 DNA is TGTGCCACCCGGCAGGGTTACGGCTACACCTTC. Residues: CATRQGYGYTF.